The 6 T cell receptor beta chains presented below share a single source sample, sequenced in a study of cytomegalovirus exposure and HLA in healthy donors. Primers included in the PCR were 60 Vbeta and 13 Jbeta primers. Assay: immunoSEQ multiplex PCR; the TCRdb copy retains only in-frame clones and omits some. The table shows around 130,000 clones, with about 80% occurring only once. The source material was PBMCs. Receptors were obtained from a man between 18 and 35 years old in good health and CMV-seronegative.

The chain has TRBV7-2 and TRBJ2-3, with TRBD2 identical over 10 bases. From germline, CDR1 is SGHTA and CDR2 FQGNSA. With 3 bases clipped from V and 4 bases from J, the junction kept 4 bases outside the gene matches. This CDR3 is built from 15 residues. Here the CDR3 DNA reads TGTGCCAGCAGCTTTGAGCGGGAGGGCCCAGATACGCAGTATTTT. This encodes CASSFEREGPDTQYF.

This clone has only a few counts. The CDR3 region is CASTLGGNTEAFF. For the CDR3, the DNA is TGTGCCAGTACCCTTGGCGGAAACACTGAAGCTTTCTTT. V usage is TRBV19 and J usage is TRBJ1-1; D not certain. The germline V gene encodes CDR1 LNHDA and CDR2 SQIVND (reference sequence). The CDR3 totals 13 residues. The ends were cut back, 7 bases at V and 2 bases at J, with 11 bases in the middle.

The rearrangement uses TRBV7-3 and TRBJ2-3; 11 nucleotides match TRBD2. The V gene end was trimmed by 2 bases and the J gene end by 6 bases; junction bases not matched to a gene: 10. The CDR3 spans 17 residues. Per the germline V gene, CDR1 is SGHTA and CDR2 is FQGTGA. This CDR3 reads CASSLWGLAGGYDTQYF. In DNA, the CDR3 is TGTGCCAGCAGCTTATGGGGGCTAGCGGGAGGTTACGATACGCAGTATTTT.

This clone was counted a few times. The chain links TRBV5-1 to TRBJ2-3; the D gene is possibly TRBD2 (6 bases). The V gene lost 3 bases and the J gene lost 4 bases, with 12 bases spanning the gap. Germline V gene data show CDR1 as SGHRS and CDR2 as YFSETQ. The CDR3 covers 14 residues. The CDR3 nucleotides are TGCGCCAGCAGCTCGGCGGAGGGCGCAGATACGCAGTATTTT. Protein: CASSSAEGADTQYF.

This chain joins TRBV6-5 and TRBJ2-7; D remains ambiguous. This CDR3 is 15 amino acids long. Trimming removed 2 bases from V and 0 bases from J, with 11 bases in between. CDR1 is MNHEY, CDR2 SVGAGI, per germline. In DNA form, the CDR3 reads TGTGCCAGCAGTTACCGGCCGGCGGACTCCTACGAGCAGTACTTC. It codes for CASSYRPADSYEQYF.

The CDR3: CASSLVEAGAPGEQYV. The CDR3 DNA reads TGTGCCAGCAGCTTAGTAGAGGCGGGAGCGCCGGGGGAGCAGTACGTC. V gene TRBV11-2 combines with J gene TRBJ2-7; 7 bases align to TRBD2. The CDR3 is 16 amino acids. CDR1 is SGHAT, CDR2 FQNNGV, per germline. V lost 1 base, J lost 7 bases, and 13 bases stayed unmatched.